A selection of T cell receptor beta chains follows, all from one sample in a study of OX40 agonist ivuxolimab in advanced cancers. TCRdb's copy holds only in-frame clones and misses some; the assay was immunoSEQ multiplex PCR. The table has over 60,000 clones, roughly nine tenths seen once. The specimen comprised CD4+ or CD8+ T cells sorted from blood, sampled in a trial of the OX40 agonist ivuxolimab. The receptors originated from an adult with an advanced solid tumor such as melanoma, head and neck, liver or kidney cancer. CDR3s leave out the opening cysteine and the closing phenylalanine or tryptophan.

v_call	j_call	cdr3_aa
TRBV6-4	TRBJ2-7	ASSLTGAYEQY
TRBV2	TRBJ2-1	ASSYDVGVF
TRBV30	TRBJ1-5	AWSVRGLVSNQPQH
TRBV29-1	TRBJ2-4	SVEGQASGINIQY
TRBV6-5	TRBJ2-1	ASSYLTGFYNEQF
TRBV5-6	TRBJ2-7	ASSFRYEQY
TRBV30	TRBJ2-3	AWVTAGRPTDTQY
TRBV7-9	TRBJ2-1	ASSFLGPLEQF
TRBV5-5	TRBJ1-1	ASSSYSSGGAF
TRBV5-4	TRBJ2-2	ASSPNNEVTGELF
TRBV7-9	TRBJ2-1	ASSQQVSNEQF
TRBV6-1	TRBJ1-2	ASSEPGAYYGYT
TRBV2	TRBJ2-2	ASSSQGLNTGELF
TRBV9	TRBJ2-3	ASSVLAGGTDTQY
TRBV5-1	TRBJ1-1	ASSLDRNEAF
TRBV6-5	TRBJ1-4	ASSLLGQINEKLF
TRBV5-1	TRBJ2-5	ASSSGVSGPGETQY
TRBV10-3	TRBJ1-2	AIRVGGRNYGYT
TRBV5-1	TRBJ1-4	ASSLDPLGGEKLF
TRBV6-1	TRBJ2-1	ASSVSAGGATNEQF
TRBV7-3	TRBJ2-1	ASSPRSHNEQF
TRBV7-6	TRBJ2-7	ASSPRTGGTYEQY